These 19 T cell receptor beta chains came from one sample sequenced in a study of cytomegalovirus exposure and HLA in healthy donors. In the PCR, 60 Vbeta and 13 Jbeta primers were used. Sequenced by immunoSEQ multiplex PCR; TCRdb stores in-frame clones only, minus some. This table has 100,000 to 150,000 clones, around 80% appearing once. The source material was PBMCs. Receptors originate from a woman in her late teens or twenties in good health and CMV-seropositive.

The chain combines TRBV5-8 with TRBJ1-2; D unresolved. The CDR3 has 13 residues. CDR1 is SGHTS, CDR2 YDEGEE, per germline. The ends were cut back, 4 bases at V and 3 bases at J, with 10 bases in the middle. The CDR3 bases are TGTGCCAGCAGCCCCGCCGGGTACTATGGCTACACCTTC. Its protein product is CASSPAGYYGYTF.

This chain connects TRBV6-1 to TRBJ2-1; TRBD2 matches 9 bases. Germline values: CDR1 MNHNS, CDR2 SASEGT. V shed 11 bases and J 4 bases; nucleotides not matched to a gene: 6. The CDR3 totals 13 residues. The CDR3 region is CALLAGDYNEQFF. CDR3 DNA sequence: TGTGCCCTACTAGCGGGCGATTACAATGAGCAGTTCTTC.

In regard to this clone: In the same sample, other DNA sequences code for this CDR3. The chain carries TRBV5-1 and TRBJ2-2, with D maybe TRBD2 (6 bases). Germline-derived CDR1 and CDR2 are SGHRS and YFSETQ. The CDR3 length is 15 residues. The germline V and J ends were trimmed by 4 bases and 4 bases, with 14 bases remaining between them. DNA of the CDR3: TGCGCCAGCAGCCCCACGGCGGGGAGCACCGGGGAGCTGTTTTTT. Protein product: CASSPTAGSTGELFF. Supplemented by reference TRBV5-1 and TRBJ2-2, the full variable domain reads KAGVTQTPRYLIKTRGQQVTLSCSPISGHRSVSWYQQTPGQGLQFLFEYFSETQRNKGNFPGRFSGRQFSNSRSEMNVSTLELGDSALYLCASSPTAGSTGELFFGEGSRLTVL.

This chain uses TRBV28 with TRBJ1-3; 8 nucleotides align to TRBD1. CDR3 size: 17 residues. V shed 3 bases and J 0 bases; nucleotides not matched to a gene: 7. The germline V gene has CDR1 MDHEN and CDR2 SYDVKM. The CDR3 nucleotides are TGTGCCAGCAGTTTGGGGGGACAGGAAATCTCTGGAAACACCATATATTTT. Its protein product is CASSLGGQEISGNTIYF.

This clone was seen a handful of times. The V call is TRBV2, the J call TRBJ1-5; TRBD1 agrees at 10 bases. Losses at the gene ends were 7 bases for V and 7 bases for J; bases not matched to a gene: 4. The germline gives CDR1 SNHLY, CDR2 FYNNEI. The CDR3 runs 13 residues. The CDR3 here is CASTGTGEQPQHF. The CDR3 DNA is TGTGCCAGCACTGGGACAGGGGAACAGCCCCAGCATTTT. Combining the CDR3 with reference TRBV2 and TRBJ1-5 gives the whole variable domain EPEVTQTPSHQVTQMGQEVILRCVPISNHLYFYWYRQILGQKVEFLVSFYNNEISEKSEIFDDQFSVERPDGSNFTLKIRSTKLEDSAMYFCASTGTGEQPQHFGDGTRLSIL.

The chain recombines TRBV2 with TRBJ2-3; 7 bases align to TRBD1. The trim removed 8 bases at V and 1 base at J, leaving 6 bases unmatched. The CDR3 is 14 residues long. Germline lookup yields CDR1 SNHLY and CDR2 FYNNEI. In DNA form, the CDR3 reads TGTGCCAGCGCACGGGACAGTGGCACAGATACGCAGTATTTT. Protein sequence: CASARDSGTDTQYF.

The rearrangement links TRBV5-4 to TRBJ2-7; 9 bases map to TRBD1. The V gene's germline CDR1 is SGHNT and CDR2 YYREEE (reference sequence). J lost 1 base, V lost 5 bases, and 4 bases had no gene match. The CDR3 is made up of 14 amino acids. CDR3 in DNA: TGTGCCAGCAGGCCCGGGACAGGGTCCTACGAGCAGTACTTC. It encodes CASRPGTGSYEQYF.

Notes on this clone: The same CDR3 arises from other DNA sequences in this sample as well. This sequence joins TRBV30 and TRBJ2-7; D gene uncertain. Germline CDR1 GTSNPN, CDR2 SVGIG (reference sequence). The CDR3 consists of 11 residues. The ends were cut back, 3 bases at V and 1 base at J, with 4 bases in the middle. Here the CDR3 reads CAWSGSYEQYF. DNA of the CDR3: TGTGCCTGGAGCGGTTCCTACGAGCAGTACTTC.

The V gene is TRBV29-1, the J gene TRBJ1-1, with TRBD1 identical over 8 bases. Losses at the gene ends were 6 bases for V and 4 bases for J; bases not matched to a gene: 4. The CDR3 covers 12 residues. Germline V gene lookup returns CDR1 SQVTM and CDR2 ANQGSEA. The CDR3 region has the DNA TGCAGCGTGGCGGGACAGGCCACTGAAGCTTTCTTT. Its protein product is CSVAGQATEAFF.

CDR3 nucleotide sequence: TGTGCCAGCAGCTTAGACCAGGGTTCCTATGGCTACACCTTC. Protein sequence: CASSLDQGSYGYTF. The chain combines TRBV7-6 with TRBJ1-2; the D gene is possibly TRBD1 (5 bases). Germline V gene lookup returns CDR1 SGHVS and CDR2 FNYEAQ. CDR3 size: 14 residues. The V gene lost 1 base and the J gene lost 4 bases, with 10 bases spanning the gap.

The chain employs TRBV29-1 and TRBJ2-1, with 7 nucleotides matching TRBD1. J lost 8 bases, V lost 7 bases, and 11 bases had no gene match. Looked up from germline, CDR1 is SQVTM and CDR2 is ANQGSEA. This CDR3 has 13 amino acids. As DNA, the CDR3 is TGCAGCGCCCTAAACGACAGGGCGTATGAGCAGTTCTTC. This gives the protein CSALNDRAYEQFF.

As DNA, the CDR3 is TGTGCCAGCAGCTTAGATAACCGGCAGGGAAGTGTCTACACCTTC. It encodes CASSLDNRQGSVYTF. J is TRBJ1-2 and V is TRBV11-2; D perhaps matches TRBD1 (5 bases). V gave up 0 bases and J gave up 10 bases, with 18 bases separating them. Germline V gene lookup returns CDR1 SGHAT and CDR2 FQNNGV. The CDR3 has 15 residues.

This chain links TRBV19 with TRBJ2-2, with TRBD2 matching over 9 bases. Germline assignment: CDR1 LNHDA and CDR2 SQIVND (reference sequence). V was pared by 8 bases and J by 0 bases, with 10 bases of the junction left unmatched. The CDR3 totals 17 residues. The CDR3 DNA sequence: TGTGCCAGTCTAGCGGCTAGCGGGGTGGCGAACACCGGGGAGCTGTTTTTT. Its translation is CASLAASGVANTGELFF.

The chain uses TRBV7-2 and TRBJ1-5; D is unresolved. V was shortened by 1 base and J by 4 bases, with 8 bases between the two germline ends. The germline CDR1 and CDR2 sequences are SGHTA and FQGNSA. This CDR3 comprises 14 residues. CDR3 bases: TGTGCCAGCAGCTTAGTCGAGGGAAATCAGCCCCAGCATTTT. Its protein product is CASSLVEGNQPQHF.

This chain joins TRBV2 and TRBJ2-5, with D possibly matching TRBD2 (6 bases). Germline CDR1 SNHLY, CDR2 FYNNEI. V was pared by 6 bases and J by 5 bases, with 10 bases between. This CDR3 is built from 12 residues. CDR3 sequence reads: CASRRGGETQYF. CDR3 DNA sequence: TGTGCCAGCAGGCGGGGAGGTGAGACCCAGTACTTC.

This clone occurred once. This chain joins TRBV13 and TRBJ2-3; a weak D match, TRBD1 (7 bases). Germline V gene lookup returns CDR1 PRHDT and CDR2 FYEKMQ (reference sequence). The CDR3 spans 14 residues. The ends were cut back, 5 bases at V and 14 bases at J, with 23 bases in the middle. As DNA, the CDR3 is TGTGCCAGCAGCCCAAGAGGAGGGGGCTCCCCCCCGTATTTT. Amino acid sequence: CASSPRGGGSPPYF.

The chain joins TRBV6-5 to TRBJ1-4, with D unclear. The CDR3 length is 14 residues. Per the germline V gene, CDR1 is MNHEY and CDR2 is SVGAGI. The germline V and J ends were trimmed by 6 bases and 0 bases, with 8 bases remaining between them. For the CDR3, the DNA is TGTGCCAGCAGCCCCACGGCAACTAATGAAAAACTGTTTTTT. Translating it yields CASSPTATNEKLFF.

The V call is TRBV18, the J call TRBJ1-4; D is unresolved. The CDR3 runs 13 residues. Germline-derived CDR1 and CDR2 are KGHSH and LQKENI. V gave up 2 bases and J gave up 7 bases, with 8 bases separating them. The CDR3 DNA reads TGTGCCAGCTCACCAGGTGAGCCTGAAAAACTGTTTTTT. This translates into CASSPGEPEKLFF.

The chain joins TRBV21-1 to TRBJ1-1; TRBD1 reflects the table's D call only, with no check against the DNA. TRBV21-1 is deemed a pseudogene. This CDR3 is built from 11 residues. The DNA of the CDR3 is TGTGCCAGCAGCAAAGACAGAGAAGCTTTCTTT. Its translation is CASSKDREAFF.